The following is a T cell receptor beta chain sequence with its context. The antigen is unknown. The data originate from a study of T cells after yellow fever vaccination. MiXCR, run by TCRdb on the 5' RACE reads, gives a single entry per CDR3 protein. The table lists under 550,000 distinct CDR3 sequences, around a fifth of them singletons, with around 16% in the top ten. V trimming: 4 bases; J trimming: 3 bases; junction bases outside the gene matches: 7. The length of the CDR3 is 17 residues. CDR1 is MNHEY, CDR2 SMNVEV, per germline (reference sequence). Findings and caveats of the study: Reappearance after the booster was seen for most primary-vaccination clones, at 95% to 96% CD4 and about 90% CD8.

The genes are TRBV27 and TRBJ2-7; 15 bases agree with TRBD2. The clonotype originates from a young man who received the YFV17D yellow fever vaccine. Sample: PBMCs, taken approximately 22 days after the first yellow fever vaccination. The CDR3, as DNA: TGTGCCAGCAGTTACTCGGGACTAGCGGGGGGTCGCTACGAGCAGTACTTC. Its protein is CASSYSGLAGGRYEQYF.